There are a few counts of the clone carrying this T cell receptor (beta chain). Its antigen is not known. The V end was cut by 1 base, the J end by 8 bases, with 11 bases between. CDR1 is SGHDN, CDR2 FVKESK, per germline. The CDR3 is 13 residues long. This entry comes from a study of cytomegalovirus exposure and HLA in healthy donors. On the study more broadly: Unique TCRs numbering about 87 million, obtained from HLA-typed donors, made up an early data release. Study observations and caveats: In a later analysis, HLA-associated TCR beta chains were more clonally expanded than equally common others.

The PCR contained 60 Vbeta and 13 Jbeta primers. Method: immunoSEQ multiplex PCR; TCRdb's copy keeps in-frame clones and lacks some. The sample shows roughly 140,000 clones, more than 65% of them seen only once. The chain is built from TRBV14 and TRBJ1-2; D is uncertain. The sample was PBMCs. The TCR sequence derives from a man aged 50 to 59 in good health and CMV-seropositive. DNA for the CDR3: TGTGCCAGCAGCCAAGCGGTCAGGCAAGGCTACACCTTC. This gives the protein CASSQAVRQGYTF.